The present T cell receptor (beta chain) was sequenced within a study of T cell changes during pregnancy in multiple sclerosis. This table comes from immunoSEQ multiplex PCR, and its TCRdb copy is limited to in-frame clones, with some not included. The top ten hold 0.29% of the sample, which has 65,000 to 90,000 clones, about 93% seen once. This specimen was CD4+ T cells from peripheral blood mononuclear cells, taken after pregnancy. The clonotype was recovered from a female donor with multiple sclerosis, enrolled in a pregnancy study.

For the CDR3, the DNA is TGTGCCAGCAGTCTCCGAGGACAGTATAGCAATCAGCCCCAGCATTTT. This gives the protein CASSLRGQYSNQPQHF. The V and J genes are TRBV27 and TRBJ1-5; possibly TRBD1 for D (6 bases). Germline CDR1 is MNHEY and CDR2 is SMNVEV (reference sequence). V was shortened by 5 bases and J by 0 bases, with 14 bases between the two germline ends. The CDR3 is 16 amino acids.